These 29 T cell receptor beta chains originate from one sample sequenced in a study of cytomegalovirus exposure and HLA in healthy donors. The PCR ran on 60 Vbeta and 13 Jbeta primers. Libraries were prepared by immunoSEQ multiplex PCR; TCRdb keeps only in-frame clonotypes and omits some of them. The data contain roughly 170,000 clones, under 85% of them seen just once; the ten biggest clones take up 1.5% to 2%. Sequencing was performed on PBMCs. The receptors were gathered from a woman in her 30s in good health and CMV-seronegative.

The chain has TRBV14 and TRBJ2-1, with 8 bases fitting TRBD2. Germline V gene lookup returns CDR1 SGHDN and CDR2 FVKESK. The CDR3 extends over 15 amino acids. V shed 4 bases, J shed 12 bases, and the junction held 14 bases outside the gene matches. The CDR3 loop reads CASSLNPGLVSTQFF. The CDR3 nucleotides are TGTGCCAGCAGCCTTAACCCGGGACTAGTATCGACGCAGTTCTTC.

V usage is TRBV5-1 and J usage is TRBJ2-5, with D perhaps TRBD2 (5 bases). V was cut by 0 bases and J by 9 bases, with 12 bases left in between. The CDR3 has 13 residues. Germline V gene sequence: CDR1 SGHRS, CDR2 YFSETQ. The CDR3 DNA is TGCGCCAGCAGCTTGGCTGGTACGGAGGCCCAGTACTTC. Its protein product is CASSLAGTEAQYF.

The rearrangement joins TRBV7-9 to TRBJ2-5; D is uncertain. Looked up from germline, CDR1 is SEHNR and CDR2 is FQNEAQ (reference sequence). Trimming took 4 bases from V and 7 from J, leaving 19 bases between them. The CDR3 is made up of 15 amino acids. The CDR3 loop reads CASSSMGGLAGTQYF. For the CDR3, the DNA is TGTGCCAGCAGCTCCATGGGTGGGCTGGCAGGGACCCAGTACTTC. Full variable domain (rest looked up from reference TRBV7-9 and TRBJ2-5): DTGVSQNPRHKITKRGQNVTFRCDPISEHNRLYWYRQTLGQGPEFLTYFQNEAQLEKSRLLSDRFSAERPKGSFSTLEIQRTEQGDSAMYLCASSSMGGLAGTQYFGPGTRLLVL.

This chain links TRBV30 with TRBJ2-4, with 9 bases aligning to TRBD2. The CDR3 extends over 16 amino acids. The J segment lost 6 bases and the V segment lost 0 bases, leaving 9 bases of the junction unmatched. The germline CDR1 and CDR2 sequences are GTSNPN and SVGIG (reference sequence). The DNA for the CDR3 is TGTGCCTGGAGTGTAGTTTTGGGACTAGCTATAAACATTCAGTACTTC. This gives the protein CAWSVVLGLAINIQYF.

The V and J genes are TRBV4-1 and TRBJ1-2; D is unresolved. Germline V gene data show CDR1 as MGHRA and CDR2 as YSYEKL. V lost 0 bases and J 4 bases, leaving 12 bases between the germline ends. CDR3 length: 15 amino acids. The CDR3 region is CASSQDFSGPYGYTF. For the CDR3, the DNA is TGCGCCAGCAGCCAAGATTTCTCAGGCCCCTATGGCTACACCTTC.

This clone was seen only a few times. CDR3 amino acids: CASSLIGRGIAKNIQYF. The CDR3 DNA follows: TGTGCCAGCAGTTTGATCGGGAGGGGGATAGCCAAAAACATTCAGTACTTC. The chain combines TRBV27 with TRBJ2-4, with 8 bases matching TRBD2. J lost 0 bases, V lost 3 bases, and 7 bases had no gene match. This CDR3 region has 17 residues. Looked up from germline, CDR1 is MNHEY and CDR2 is SMNVEV (reference sequence).

This chain links TRBV5-1 with TRBJ2-1; TRBD1 might be the D (7 bases). The CDR3 contains 15 residues. CDR1 and CDR2 (germline): SGHRS, YFSETQ. V lost 5 bases and J 4 bases, leaving 16 bases between the germline ends. CDR3 residues: CASSRGAGGYNEQFF. The CDR3 bases are TGCGCCAGCAGTCGAGGGGCAGGGGGGTACAATGAGCAGTTCTTC.

V and J are TRBV21-1 and TRBJ2-2; the DNA was not used to check the table's D call, TRBD2. TRBV21-1 represents a pseudogene. The CDR3 loop spans 17 amino acids. CDR3 protein: CASSGGLAGGRTGELFF. The CDR3 coding sequence is TGTGCCAGCAGTGGGGGACTAGCGGGGGGAAGAACCGGGGAGCTGTTTTTT.

This sequence joins TRBV4-1 and TRBJ1-5; TRBD1 aligns across 7 bases. Germline values: CDR1 MGHRA, CDR2 YSYEKL. The CDR3 spans 17 residues. J lost 1 base, V lost 2 bases, and 8 bases had no gene match. In DNA, the CDR3 is TGCGCCAGCAGCCAAATTGCAGGGGGTATAAGCAATCAGCCCCAGCATTTT. Its translation: CASSQIAGGISNQPQHF.

The chain has TRBV7-8 and TRBJ1-4; 9 bases align to TRBD1. The CDR3 length is 15 residues. Germline CDR1 is SGHVS and CDR2 is FQNEAQ. V lost 5 bases to trimming and J lost 6 bases; unmatched junction nucleotides: 7. CDR3 sequence reads: CASSPPGQGDEKLFF. In DNA, the CDR3 is TGTGCCAGCAGCCCGCCGGGACAGGGTGATGAAAAACTGTTTTTT.

The rearrangement uses TRBV13 and TRBJ2-7; 12 bases are shared with TRBD1. The CDR3 has 15 amino acids. Germline V gene data show CDR1 as PRHDT and CDR2 as FYEKMQ (reference sequence). V was pared by 4 bases and J by 6 bases, with 7 bases of the junction left unmatched. CDR3 residues: CASSSSGTGGGEQYF. The DNA for the CDR3 is TGTGCCAGCAGCTCTTCCGGGACAGGGGGCGGCGAGCAGTACTTC.

A single count supports this clone. The rearrangement uses TRBV6-1 and TRBJ2-7; D uncertain. Trimming took off 8 bases at V and 2 bases at J, with 13 bases between the two ends. This CDR3 contains 13 residues. The V gene's germline CDR1 is MNHNS and CDR2 SASEGT. The CDR3 region is CASGLASTYEQYF. As DNA, the CDR3 is TGTGCCAGCGGTCTCGCGAGCACCTACGAGCAGTACTTC.

V gene TRBV7-9 combines with J gene TRBJ1-2; TRBD1 is a possible D gene (6 bases). The CDR3 has 16 residues. Germline V gene lookup returns CDR1 SEHNR and CDR2 FQNEAQ (reference sequence). Trimming pared 1 base from V and 6 bases from J, leaving 18 bases between. Written as DNA, the CDR3 is TGTGCCAGCAGCTTAGGACCAAATACAGGGTATAATGGCTACACCTTC. Translating it yields CASSLGPNTGYNGYTF.

The chain joins TRBV7-3 to TRBJ2-5; 7 bases are a match to TRBD2. CDR3 length: 16 amino acids. Trimming cost V 2 bases and J 1 base; bases outside gene matches: 7. The germline CDR1 and CDR2 sequences are SGHTA and FQGTGA. The CDR3 loop is CASSLVGGSFQETQYF. The CDR3 DNA reads as TGTGCCAGCAGCTTAGTCGGCGGGAGTTTCCAAGAGACCCAGTACTTC.

The gene calls are TRBV9 and TRBJ1-1, with D maybe TRBD1 (5 bases). Between the trimmed V and J ends, which lost 4 bases and 8 bases, there was a span of 15 bases. Germline V gene data show CDR1 as SGDLS and CDR2 as YYNGEE. This CDR3 comprises 13 residues. CDR3 DNA: TGTGCCAGCAGCTTATTTAGCCGGGGGGAAGCTTTCTTT. It is translated as CASSLFSRGEAFF.

In this sample, this clone turned up many times. The gene calls are TRBV6-1 and TRBJ2-7; 8 bases agree with TRBD2. The CDR3 totals 15 residues. With V trimmed by 1 base and J by 1 base, 3 bases remained unmatched. The V gene's germline CDR1 is MNHNS and CDR2 SASEGT. CDR3 coding DNA: TGTGCCAGCAGTGAAGGGGTAGCGGGGTCCTACGAGCAGTACTTC. It encodes CASSEGVAGSYEQYF.

The chain recombines TRBV7-9 with TRBJ2-7, with D possibly being TRBD1 (5 bases). Trimming shortened V by 2 bases and J by 6 bases, and 11 bases separated the two germline ends. Germline CDR1 is SEHNR and CDR2 is FQNEAQ (reference sequence). The CDR3 contains 13 residues. The CDR3 nucleotides are TGTGCCAGCAGCTTACCCGGCAGGGCCGAGCAGTACTTC. Residues: CASSLPGRAEQYF.

This sequence joins TRBV6-6 and TRBJ2-7; maybe TRBD1 (6 bases). V was pared by 2 bases and J by 2 bases, with 13 bases between. The CDR3 runs 15 residues. Germline lookup yields CDR1 MNHNY and CDR2 SVGAGI (reference sequence). In nucleotides, the CDR3 is TGTGCCAGCAGTTACCCGCCTCGACAGGCCTACGAGCAGTACTTC. Its translation is CASSYPPRQAYEQYF.

This chain links TRBV5-4 with TRBJ2-1; 9 bases are shared with TRBD2. The CDR3 is 15 amino acids. CDR1 and CDR2 from the germline V gene are SGHNT and YYREEE (reference sequence). With V trimmed by 5 bases and J by 2 bases, 5 bases remained unmatched. The CDR3 nucleotides read TGTGCCAGCAGTCTGCGGGAGGGCGCCTACAATGAGCAGTTCTTC. Encoded protein: CASSLREGAYNEQFF.

The chain carries TRBV9 and TRBJ2-3; 7 nucleotides align to TRBD1. V lost 0 bases to trimming and J lost 0 bases; unmatched junction nucleotides: 10. In germline, CDR1 is SGDLS, CDR2 YYNGEE. This CDR3 spans 18 amino acids. This CDR3 reads CASSVVHSGTDSTDTQYF. The CDR3 DNA reads TGTGCCAGCAGCGTAGTTCACTCGGGGACAGACAGCACAGATACGCAGTATTTT.

The chain is built from TRBV6-5 and TRBJ1-2; no clear D. The V end lost 2 bases, the J end lost 5 bases, and 9 bases lay between the germline ends. The V gene's germline CDR1 is MNHEY and CDR2 SVGAGI. This CDR3 is built from 13 residues. CDR3 in DNA: TGTGCCAGCAGTTACCGGGATTTATATGGCTACACCTTC. Amino acid sequence: CASSYRDLYGYTF.

The CDR3 protein is CASSAGGGGYGYTF. The CDR3, as DNA: TGTGCCAGCAGTGCTGGAGGGGGGGGCTATGGCTACACCTTC. The chain recombines TRBV28 with TRBJ1-2, with D tentatively TRBD1 (6 bases). Germline assignment: CDR1 MDHEN and CDR2 SYDVKM. The CDR3 has 14 amino acids. Trimming shortened V by 5 bases and J by 4 bases, and 14 bases separated the two germline ends.

The rearrangement uses TRBV28 and TRBJ2-7; D is perhaps TRBD2 (5 bases). Between the trimmed V and J ends, which lost 6 bases and 2 bases, there was a span of 11 bases. This CDR3 spans 13 amino acids. Germline loops: CDR1 MDHEN, CDR2 SYDVKM. CDR3 bases: TGTGCCAGCAGAATTGGAGCGGCCTACGAGCAGTACTTC. It translates to CASRIGAAYEQYF.

The rearrangement links TRBV2 to TRBJ2-3, with 8 bases identical to TRBD2. Germline V gives CDR1 SNHLY, CDR2 FYNNEI. Trimming took 9 bases from V and 1 from J; bases not matched to a gene: 6. This CDR3 comprises 14 residues. CDR3 sequence (DNA): TGTGCCAGGTTCGGGACTAGTGGCACAGATACGCAGTATTTT. The encoded protein is CARFGTSGTDTQYF. Complete variable domain (other parts from reference TRBV2 and TRBJ2-3): EPEVTQTPSHQVTQMGQEVILRCVPISNHLYFYWYRQILGQKVEFLVSFYNNEISEKSEIFDDQFSVERPDGSNFTLKIRSTKLEDSAMYFCARFGTSGTDTQYFGPGTRLTVL.

The chain links TRBV27 to TRBJ1-4; 7 bases align to TRBD1. The CDR3 covers 16 residues. Germline assignment: CDR1 MNHEY and CDR2 SMNVEV (reference sequence). The V gene end was trimmed by 3 bases and the J gene end by 8 bases; junction bases not matched to a gene: 12. The CDR3, as DNA: TGTGCCAGCAGTTTCTCGGCGGGCAGGGGGACGGAAAAACTGTTTTTT. This sequence encodes CASSFSAGRGTEKLFF.

The chain carries TRBV29-1 and TRBJ2-5; 12 bases fit TRBD2. This CDR3 comprises 13 residues. The V gene's germline CDR1 is SQVTM and CDR2 ANQGSEA. The trim removed 4 bases at V and 3 bases at J, leaving 0 bases unmatched. The CDR3 protein is CSVGTSGKETQYF. In DNA, the CDR3 is TGCAGCGTTGGGACTAGCGGGAAAGAGACCCAGTACTTC.

The rearrangement joins TRBV7-9 to TRBJ1-2; 8 positions match TRBD1. With 5 bases clipped from V and 4 bases from J, the junction kept 6 bases outside the gene matches. There are 14 residues in the CDR3. The V gene's germline CDR1 is SEHNR and CDR2 FQNEAQ (reference sequence). The CDR3, as DNA: TGTGCCAGCAGCAGGGGACAGGCGCGCTATGGCTACACCTTC. It encodes CASSRGQARYGYTF.

V usage is TRBV7-9 and J usage is TRBJ2-1; D unresolved. The CDR3 has 16 amino acids. Trimming left V 2 bases short and J 10 bases short, with 21 bases between. Germline V gives CDR1 SEHNR, CDR2 FQNEAQ (reference sequence). The CDR3 here is CASSLPSLLTFGEQFF. DNA of the CDR3: TGTGCCAGCAGCTTACCCTCCCTCCTTACCTTCGGGGAGCAGTTCTTC. The whole variable domain, remainder taken from reference TRBV7-9 and TRBJ2-1, is DTGVSQNPRHKITKRGQNVTFRCDPISEHNRLYWYRQTLGQGPEFLTYFQNEAQLEKSRLLSDRFSAERPKGSFSTLEIQRTEQGDSAMYLCASSLPSLLTFGEQFFGPGTRLTVL.

This clone was observed a single time. The chain carries TRBV14 and TRBJ1-2; D not resolved. Germline lookup yields CDR1 SGHDN and CDR2 FVKESK. This CDR3 is built from 13 residues. V was trimmed by 0 bases and J by 10 bases, leaving 12 bases between them. The CDR3 reads CASSQEYWPNYTF. The CDR3 coding sequence is TGTGCCAGCAGCCAAGAGTATTGGCCGAACTACACCTTC. Full variable domain (rest looked up from reference TRBV14 and TRBJ1-2): EAGVTQFPSHSVIEKGQTVTLRCDPISGHDNLYWYRRVMGKEIKFLLHFVKESKQDESGMPNNRFLAERTGGTYSTLKVQPAELEDSGVYFCASSQEYWPNYTFGSGTRLTVV.